The 8 T cell receptor beta chains given below trace back to one sample, sequenced in a study of T cell responses to AZD1222 COVID-19 vaccine. Sequencing used immunoSEQ multiplex PCR; TCRdb keeps in-frame clones, though not all of them. The data show roughly 120,000 clones, with almost 90% seen just once and 8% to 10% held by the top ten. Specimen: peripheral blood, collected on day 0 of AZD1222 vaccination. Every receptor here comes from an adult in good health.

The V and J genes are TRBV6-2 or TRBV6-3 and TRBJ1-2; no firm D call. V was clipped by 0 bases and J by 0 bases, with 8 bases between them. Germline CDR1 reads MNHEY; CDR2 reads SVGEGT. The CDR3 is 15 residues long. CDR3 protein: CASSYSSVANYGYTF. DNA of the CDR3: TGTGCCAGCAGTTACTCGTCGGTAGCTAACTATGGCTACACCTTC.

This clone was recorded once. This chain links TRBV6-1 with TRBJ2-7, with 7 nucleotides matching TRBD1. Germline CDR1 MNHNS, CDR2 SASEGT. Trimming cost V 4 bases and J 3 bases; bases outside gene matches: 12. This CDR3 has 16 amino acids. CDR3: CASSGGTAGRGYEQYF. CDR3 DNA sequence: TGTGCCAGCAGTGGGGGGACAGCCGGCCGGGGCTACGAGCAGTACTTC.

The chain employs TRBV9 and TRBJ1-2, with 12 bases aligning to TRBD1. Germline assignment: CDR1 SGDLS and CDR2 YYNGEE. The CDR3 has 16 residues. V shed 0 bases and J 4 bases; nucleotides not matched to a gene: 4. Here the CDR3 DNA reads TGTGCCAGCAGCGTAGGGGACAGGGGGCGCTCCTATGGCTACACCTTC. Translated, it gives CASSVGDRGRSYGYTF.

This sequence joins TRBV6-5 and TRBJ1-1, with 8 bases matching TRBD1. The CDR3 covers 11 residues. Germline V gene lookup returns CDR1 MNHEY and CDR2 SVGAGI. The junction had 1 base not matched to a gene; V was cut back by 5 bases and J by 8 bases. The DNA of the CDR3 is TGTGCCAGCAGTCGACAGGGGGAAGCTTTCTTT. Its translation is CASSRQGEAFF.

This chain joins TRBV4-2 and TRBJ1-2; D not certain. V lost 0 bases and J lost 1, with 9 bases in between. The CDR3 length is 15 residues. Germline CDR1 and CDR2: LGHNA and YNFKEQ. CDR3 DNA: TGTGCCAGCAGCCAAGATATAACAGTTAACTATGGCTACACCTTC. Its translation: CASSQDITVNYGYTF.

This chain connects TRBV4-2 to TRBJ1-6, with D possibly matching TRBD1 (6 bases). The ends were cut back, 4 bases at V and 0 bases at J, with 16 bases in the middle. The CDR3 contains 18 residues. Germline V gene lookup returns CDR1 LGHNA and CDR2 YNFKEQ. CDR3 protein: CASSRPPDSSSYNSPLHF. In DNA, the CDR3 is TGTGCCAGCAGCCGCCCCCCGGACAGTAGCTCCTATAATTCACCCCTCCACTTT.

The chain combines TRBV2 with TRBJ1-5, with 8 positions matching TRBD1. Germline values: CDR1 SNHLY, CDR2 FYNNEI. The CDR3 contains 17 residues. The ends lost 4 bases at V and 0 bases at J; junction bases unmatched: 8. CDR3 nucleotide sequence: TGTGCCAGCAGTGGGACAGGGAGGACACATAGCAATCAGCCCCAGCATTTT. Protein sequence: CASSGTGRTHSNQPQHF.

The genes are TRBV18 and TRBJ1-2, with D maybe TRBD1 (5 bases). CDR3 size: 16 residues. The germline V gene encodes CDR1 KGHSH and CDR2 LQKENI. V gave up 3 bases and J gave up 3 bases, with 17 bases separating them. The CDR3 reads CASSPPSTGSDYGYTF. CDR3 in DNA: TGTGCCAGCTCACCGCCATCAACAGGCTCGGACTATGGCTACACCTTC.